Below are 27 T cell receptor beta chains sequenced from a single sample in a study of CD8 T cells in ankylosing spondylitis. TCRdb reprocessed the 5' RACE reads via MiXCR and lists one record per CDR3 protein. The sample carries 250,000 to 300,000 distinct CDR3 sequences, around 19% recorded once. The sequenced sample was blood, either unsorted or a sorted T cell fraction (not recorded which). These receptors all come from a male donor with ankylosing spondylitis or in good health (not recorded which).

This clonotype occurred a few times. This chain links TRBV20-1 with TRBJ2-5, with no clear D. V gave up 0 bases and J gave up 1 base, with 12 bases separating them. The CDR3 is made up of 15 amino acids. CDR1 is DFQATT, CDR2 SNEGSKA, per germline (reference sequence). CDR3 amino acids: CSARDSAAPQETQYF. CDR3 coding DNA: TGCAGTGCTAGAGATTCGGCAGCCCCCCAAGAGACCCAGTACTTC.

This clonotype has more than one count but fewer than ten. This chain uses TRBV5-6 with TRBJ2-3, with a weak D call TRBD2 (6 bases). Germline lookup yields CDR1 SGHDT and CDR2 YYEEEE. The CDR3 has 11 amino acids. V was pared by 4 bases and J by 12 bases, with 12 bases between. CDR3 in DNA: TGTGCCAGCAGCGGCGGGGCTCATCAGTATTTT. As protein: CASSGGAHQYF.

This clonotype appeared a few times. The V call is TRBV28, the J call TRBJ2-1; TRBD2 is a possible D gene (5 bases). V lost 7 bases to trimming and J lost 9 bases, with 10 bases between them. Germline loops: CDR1 MDHEN, CDR2 SYDVKM. This CDR3 has 11 residues. CDR3 amino acids: CASISEGEQFF. The CDR3 nucleotides read TGTGCCAGCATTTCTGAGGGTGAGCAGTTCTTC.

The J gene is TRBJ1-4, the V gene TRBV5-1; D is ambiguous. CDR3 length: 12 residues. Deletions cut 7 bases from V and 3 bases from J, with 7 bases between. Germline CDR1 SGHRS, CDR2 YFSETQ. The CDR3 reads CASPTPNEKLFF. The DNA of the CDR3 is TGCGCCAGCCCGACACCTAATGAAAAACTGTTTTTT.

This clonotype has ten or more counts. The rearrangement uses TRBV29-1 and TRBJ2-4; D is undetermined. The V end was cut by 5 bases, the J end by 0 bases, with 11 bases between. CDR1 is SQVTM and CDR2 is ANQGSEA in the germline V gene. The CDR3 is 14 residues long. The CDR3 DNA follows: TGCAGCGTTAGGGCAGCTCTAGCCAAAAACATTCAGTACTTC. It translates to CSVRAALAKNIQYF.

The gene calls are TRBV5-1 and TRBJ1-3; D gene unclear. Germline-derived CDR1 and CDR2 are SGHRS and YFSETQ. The CDR3 has 15 amino acids. V dropped 0 bases and J dropped 0 bases, with 7 bases sitting between them. The CDR3 DNA reads as TGCGCCAGCAGCTTGGATCTGTTCTCTGGAAACACCATATATTTT. Amino acid sequence: CASSLDLFSGNTIYF.

The V gene is TRBV5-5, the J gene TRBJ2-6; D is possibly TRBD1 (5 bases). Per the germline V gene, CDR1 is SGHKS and CDR2 is YYEKEE (reference sequence). The CDR3 is made up of 15 amino acids. V shed 2 bases and J shed 0 bases, with 6 bases lying between them. The CDR3 sequence: CASSLGDSGANVLTF. CDR3 DNA sequence: TGTGCCAGCAGCTTAGGGGACTCTGGGGCCAACGTCCTGACTTTC. Based on the CDR3 plus reference TRBV5-5 and TRBJ2-6, the full variable domain is DAGVTQSPTHLIKTRGQQVTLRCSPISGHKSVSWYQQVLGQGPQFIFQYYEKEERGRGNFPDRFSARQFPNYSSELNVNALLLGDSALYLCASSLGDSGANVLTFGAGSRLTVL.

The chain carries TRBV4-2 and TRBJ2-3; the match to TRBD2 covers 7 bases. The CDR3 covers 16 residues. V gave up 6 bases and J gave up 0 bases; unmatched junction bases: 9. CDR1 is LGHNA and CDR2 is YNFKEQ in the germline V gene. Written as DNA, the CDR3 is TGTGCCAGCAGAGACTTGGGGGGGAGGAGCACAGATACGCAGTATTTT. This translates into CASRDLGGRSTDTQYF.

J is TRBJ1-1 and V is TRBV5-1, with a weak D call TRBD1 (6 bases). Trimming removed 4 bases from V and 6 bases from J, with 16 bases in between. CDR3 length equals 14 residues. From germline, CDR1 is SGHRS and CDR2 YFSETQ. CDR3 DNA: TGCGCCAGCAGCACTGGGGGCGCAGGGGCTGAAGCTTTCTTT. Its translation: CASSTGGAGAEAFF.

The chain carries TRBV12-3 or TRBV12-4 and TRBJ2-7; D is unresolved. V was trimmed by 5 bases and J by 7 bases, leaving 12 bases between them. This CDR3 region has 12 residues. CDR3 residues: CASSPNGLEQYV. The CDR3 DNA sequence: TGTGCCAGCAGTCCTAACGGCCTGGAGCAGTACGTC.

This clonotype occurred a few times. This rearrangement joins TRBV7-8 to TRBJ2-1; TRBD1 agrees at 10 bases. The germline gives CDR1 SGHVS, CDR2 FQNEAQ. The junction had 7 bases not matched to a gene; V was cut back by 4 bases and J by 7 bases. This CDR3 comprises 15 residues. CDR3 DNA sequence: TGTGCCAGCAGCTACCGACAGGGGGCGCGGAATGAGCAGTTCTTC. This translates into CASSYRQGARNEQFF.

The rearrangement joins TRBV15 to TRBJ2-5; 8 nucleotides match TRBD2. The CDR3 spans 15 residues. Germline V CDR1 and CDR2: LNHNV, YYDKDF (reference sequence). The J segment lost 7 bases and the V segment lost 2 bases, leaving 9 bases of the junction unmatched. The CDR3: CATSRPSRAGGTQYF. CDR3 sequence (DNA): TGTGCCACCAGCAGACCCTCGAGGGCGGGGGGGACCCAGTACTTC.

This clonotype was detected only a few times. The V and J genes are TRBV7-3 and TRBJ2-2, with 7 bases identical to TRBD2. CDR1 is SGHTA and CDR2 is FQGTGA in the germline V gene. This CDR3 has 17 residues. J was trimmed by 2 bases and V by 5 bases; bases with no gene match: 11. This CDR3 reads CASSTITGLTNTGELFF. CDR3 bases: TGTGCCAGCAGCACTATTACGGGACTAACCAACACCGGGGAGCTGTTTTTT.

This clonotype was seen only a few times. The chain recombines TRBV12-3 or TRBV12-4 with TRBJ2-7, with D perhaps assigned TRBD1 or TRBD2 (5 bases each). The CDR3 is made up of 13 amino acids. Trimming took off 4 bases at V and 3 bases at J, with 10 bases between the two ends. The CDR3 DNA reads as TGTGCCAGCAGTTCCGGGGCCCTCTACGAGCAGTACGTC. The encoded protein is CASSSGALYEQYV.

This clonotype was picked up a small number of times. The chain joins TRBV24-1 to TRBJ2-1, with TRBD2 matching 9 bases. With 3 bases clipped from V and 4 bases from J, the junction kept 3 bases outside the gene matches. The CDR3 is 15 amino acids. Germline values: CDR1 KGHDR, CDR2 SFDVKD. The CDR3 here is CATSDVTSGYNEQFF. The CDR3 bases are TGTGCCACCAGTGATGTGACTAGCGGTTACAATGAGCAGTTCTTC.

DNA for the CDR3: TGTGCCATCAGTGATTTAGCGGGAGTCGGCACAGATACGCAGTATTTT. Its protein is CAISDLAGVGTDTQYF. J is TRBJ2-3 and V is TRBV10-3, with 9 bases aligning to TRBD2. Trimming cost V 3 bases and J 1 base; bases outside gene matches: 5. Germline assignment: CDR1 ENHRY and CDR2 SYGVKD. The CDR3 runs to 16 residues.

This sequence joins TRBV29-1 and TRBJ2-1; 10 positions match TRBD2. CDR3 length equals 17 residues. J was trimmed by 0 bases and V by 5 bases; bases with no gene match: 10. Per germline, CDR1 SQVTM and CDR2 ANQGSEA. CDR3 protein: CSVSLAGLPSSYNEQFF. CDR3 coding DNA: TGCAGCGTTTCACTAGCGGGGTTACCGAGCTCCTACAATGAGCAGTTCTTC.

The gene calls are TRBV10-3 and TRBJ1-1; TRBD1 is a possible D gene (6 bases). The CDR3 has 14 residues. The germline V and J ends were trimmed by 5 bases and 0 bases, with 10 bases remaining between them. Germline V gives CDR1 ENHRY, CDR2 SYGVKD. The chain's CDR3 is CAISMSGVNTEAFF. CDR3 DNA sequence: TGTGCCATCAGTATGTCAGGGGTGAACACTGAAGCTTTCTTT.

This clonotype was detected only a few times. The rearrangement links TRBV12-3 or TRBV12-4 to TRBJ2-2; the D is unclear. The CDR3 covers 13 residues. Trimming removed 5 bases from V and 6 bases from J, with 10 bases in between. This chain's CDR3 is CASSSVRAGELFF. CDR3 DNA sequence: TGTGCCAGCAGTAGCGTAAGAGCCGGGGAGCTGTTTTTT.

This clonotype was seen a handful of times. The rearrangement links TRBV7-2 to TRBJ1-2; TRBD1 matches at 8 bases. Germline-derived CDR1 and CDR2 are SGHTA and FQGNSA. V gave up 3 bases and J gave up 7 bases; unmatched junction bases: 7. The CDR3 extends over 14 amino acids. CDR3 nucleotide sequence: TGTGCCAGCAGCTTCATGACAGGGGTTCCTGGCTACACCTTC. Protein sequence: CASSFMTGVPGYTF.

This clonotype was observed a handful of times. This chain joins TRBV13 and TRBJ2-4, with 7 bases fitting TRBD1. With V trimmed by 0 bases and J by 6 bases, 5 bases remained unmatched. This CDR3 contains 15 residues. Per the germline V gene, CDR1 is PRHDT and CDR2 is FYEKMQ (reference sequence). CDR3 sequence reads: CASSLGYRGTNIQYF. The CDR3 DNA reads as TGTGCCAGCAGCTTAGGTTACAGGGGCACAAACATTCAGTACTTC.

In this sample, this clonotype turned up a few times. V gene TRBV12-3 or TRBV12-4 combines with J gene TRBJ2-5; D may be TRBD2 (5 bases). The CDR3 consists of 14 residues. Trimming left V 3 bases short and J 4 bases short, with 12 bases between. CDR3 coding DNA: TGTGCCAGCAGTTTCTCGACGGGGAGAGAGACCCAGTACTTC. Its protein product is CASSFSTGRETQYF.

This clonotype has ten or more counts. The chain combines TRBV9 with TRBJ2-1; 7 bases map to TRBD2. The ends lost 0 bases at V and 4 bases at J; junction bases unmatched: 13. CDR1 and CDR2 from the germline V gene are SGDLS and YYNGEE. The CDR3 totals 18 residues. CDR3 nucleotides: TGTGCCAGCAGCGTAGGGCCTGGGGGGAGGGCCTTGTACAATGAGCAGTTCTTC. Translated: CASSVGPGGRALYNEQFF. The whole variable domain, filled in from reference TRBV9 and TRBJ2-1, reads DSGVTQTPKHLITATGQRVTLRCSPRSGDLSVYWYQQSLDQGLQFLIQYYNGEERAKGNILERFSAQQFPDLHSELNLSSLELGDSALYFCASSVGPGGRALYNEQFFGPGTRLTVL.

This clonotype showed up many times. The CDR3 DNA reads TGCGCCAGCAGTTTCGACAGGGCCTACGAGCAGTACGTC. It is translated as CASSFDRAYEQYV. This chain uses TRBV5-1 with TRBJ2-7; 7 bases map to TRBD1. The germline gives CDR1 SGHRS, CDR2 YFSETQ. This CDR3 is 13 amino acids long. After removal of 5 bases from V and 2 bases from J, the junction contained 4 bases not matched to a gene.

DNA of the CDR3: TGTGCCAGCAGTTCAGACCGGACAGGGGATACGCAGTATTTT. Protein product: CASSSDRTGDTQYF. The gene calls are TRBV12-3 or TRBV12-4 and TRBJ2-3, with 8 bases identical to TRBD1. CDR3 length: 14 amino acids. V lost 4 bases, J lost 6 bases, and 6 bases stayed unmatched.

This clonotype was seen more than once but under ten times. The gene calls are TRBV4-2 and TRBJ2-1; TRBD2 matches at 8 bases. Germline V lookup: CDR1 LGHNA, CDR2 YNFKEQ. CDR3 size: 15 residues. Germline trimming cut 0 bases from V and 6 bases from J; bases unmatched to any gene: 4. The CDR3 loop is CASSQDTGGLNEQFF. CDR3 in DNA: TGTGCCAGCAGCCAAGATACGGGGGGGCTCAATGAGCAGTTCTTC.

A few counts support this clonotype. The chain employs TRBV5-1 and TRBJ1-1, with 10 nucleotides matching TRBD1. Germline CDR1 is SGHRS and CDR2 is YFSETQ. V dropped 4 bases and J dropped 0; count of bases not matched to a gene: 6. This CDR3 has 16 residues. The CDR3 sequence: CASSPGTGVVNTEAFF. As DNA, the CDR3 is TGCGCCAGCAGCCCCGGGACAGGGGTGGTGAACACTGAAGCTTTCTTT.